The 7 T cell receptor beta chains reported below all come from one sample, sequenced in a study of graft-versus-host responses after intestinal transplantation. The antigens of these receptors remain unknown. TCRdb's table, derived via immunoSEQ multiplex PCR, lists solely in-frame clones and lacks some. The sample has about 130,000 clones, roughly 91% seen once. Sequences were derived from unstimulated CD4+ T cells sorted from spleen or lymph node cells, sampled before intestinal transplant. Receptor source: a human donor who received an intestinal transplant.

CDR3 sequence: CASNKGEGNEKLFF. The CDR3 region has the DNA TGTGCCAGTAACAAGGGCGAGGGTAATGAAAAACTGTTTTTT. The J gene is TRBJ1-4, the V gene TRBV19; D remains unclear. This CDR3 comprises 14 residues. Trimming took off 7 bases at V and 4 bases at J, with 13 bases between the two ends. Germline loops: CDR1 LNHDA, CDR2 SQIVND (reference sequence).

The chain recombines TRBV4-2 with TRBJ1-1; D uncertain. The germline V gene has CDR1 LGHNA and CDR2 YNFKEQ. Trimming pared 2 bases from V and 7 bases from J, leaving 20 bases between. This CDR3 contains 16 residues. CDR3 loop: CASSQSRTSGTSEAFF. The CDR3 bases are TGTGCCAGCAGCCAAAGTCGAACTTCGGGAACGAGTGAAGCTTTCTTT.

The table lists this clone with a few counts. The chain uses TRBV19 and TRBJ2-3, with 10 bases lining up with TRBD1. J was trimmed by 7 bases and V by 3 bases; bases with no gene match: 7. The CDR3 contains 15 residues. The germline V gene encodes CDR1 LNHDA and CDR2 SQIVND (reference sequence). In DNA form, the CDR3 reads TGTGCCAGTAGTATCGGGACAGGGGATTTGAATACGCAGTATTTT. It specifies CASSIGTGDLNTQYF. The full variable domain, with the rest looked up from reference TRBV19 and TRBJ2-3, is DGGITQSPKYLFRKEGQNVTLSCEQNLNHDAMYWYRQDPGQGLRLIYYSQIVNDFQKGDIAEGYSVSREKKESFPLTVTSAQKNPTAFYLCASSIGTGDLNTQYFGPGTRLTVL.

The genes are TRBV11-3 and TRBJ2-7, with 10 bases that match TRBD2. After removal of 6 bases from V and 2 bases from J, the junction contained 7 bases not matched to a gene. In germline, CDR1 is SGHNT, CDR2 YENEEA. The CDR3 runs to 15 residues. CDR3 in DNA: TGTGCCAGCAGAATAGCGGGAGGCCTAACCTACGAGCAGTACTTC. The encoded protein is CASRIAGGLTYEQYF.

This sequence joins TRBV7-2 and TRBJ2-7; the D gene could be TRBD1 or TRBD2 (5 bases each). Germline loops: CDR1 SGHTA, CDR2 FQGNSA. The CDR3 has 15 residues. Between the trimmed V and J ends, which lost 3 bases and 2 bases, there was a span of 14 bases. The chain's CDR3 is CASSLTGTSAYEQYF. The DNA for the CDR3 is TGTGCCAGCAGCTTGACCGGGACCTCTGCCTACGAGCAGTACTTC.

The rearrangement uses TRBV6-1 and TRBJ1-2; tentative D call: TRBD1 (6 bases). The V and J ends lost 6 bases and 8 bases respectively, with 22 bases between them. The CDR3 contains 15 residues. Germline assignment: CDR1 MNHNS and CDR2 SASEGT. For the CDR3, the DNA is TGTGCCAGCAGCCCTCGGGGGGCGGGGGATAAAGGCTACACCTTC. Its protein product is CASSPRGAGDKGYTF.

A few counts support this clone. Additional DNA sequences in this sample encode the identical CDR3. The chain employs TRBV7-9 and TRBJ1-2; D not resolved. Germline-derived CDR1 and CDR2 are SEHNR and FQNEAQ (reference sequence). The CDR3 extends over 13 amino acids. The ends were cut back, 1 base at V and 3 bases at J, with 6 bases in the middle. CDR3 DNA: TGTGCCAGCAGCTTAGACGGTGACTATGGCTACACCTTC. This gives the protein CASSLDGDYGYTF.